This T cell receptor beta chain was identified during a study of beta chain features in type 1 diabetes. Study-wide results and limits: Diminished insertions and augmented deletions at VDJ junctions characterized type 1 diabetes patients. Among patients with Type 1 diabetes, TCRB CDR3s were moderately but significantly shorter in every one of the four CD4+ subsets.

Sorting produced populations that all topped 98% purity. Reverse transcribing all isolated RNA meant expressed TCRB transcripts were sequenced. The repertoire was sequenced with immunoSEQ multiplex PCR; TCRdb's copy has only in-frame clones and lacks some. The sample shows more than 250,000 clones, about a fifth of them seen only once. Germline V gene sequence: CDR1 SGDLS, CDR2 YYNGEE. This CDR3 region has 15 residues. J was trimmed by 3 bases and V by 0 bases; bases with no gene match: 2. Turning to this clone: Its antigen is unknown.

The sample was naive CD4+ T cells from blood. This clonotype was sampled from a woman in her forties with type 1 diabetes. The chain carries TRBV9 and TRBJ2-7; 11 bases line up with TRBD2. The CDR3, as DNA: TGTGCCAGCAGCGTAGGAACTAGCGGGGGCTACGAGCAGTACTTC. Translation gives CASSVGTSGGYEQYF.